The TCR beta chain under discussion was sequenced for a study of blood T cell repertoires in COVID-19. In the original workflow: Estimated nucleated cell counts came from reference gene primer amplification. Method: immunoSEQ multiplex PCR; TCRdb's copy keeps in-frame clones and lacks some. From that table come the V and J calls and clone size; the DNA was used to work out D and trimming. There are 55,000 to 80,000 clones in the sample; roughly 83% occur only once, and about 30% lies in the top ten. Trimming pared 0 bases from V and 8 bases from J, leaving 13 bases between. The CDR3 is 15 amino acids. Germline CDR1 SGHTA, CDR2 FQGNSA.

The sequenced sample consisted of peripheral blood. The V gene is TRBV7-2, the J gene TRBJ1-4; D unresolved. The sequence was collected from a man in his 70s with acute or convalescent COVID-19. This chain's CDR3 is CASSLAGSEGEKLFF. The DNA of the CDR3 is TGTGCCAGCAGCTTAGCTGGCAGCGAAGGCGAAAAACTGTTTTTT. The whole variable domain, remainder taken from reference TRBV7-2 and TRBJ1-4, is GAGVSQSPSNKVTEKGKDVELRCDPISGHTALYWYRQSLGQGLEFLIYFQGNSAPDKSGLPSDRFSAERTGGSVSTLTIQRTQQEDSAVYLCASSLAGSEGEKLFFGSGTQLSVL.